Listed below are T cell receptor beta chains from one sample, sequenced in a study of shared clonotypes between healthy human individuals. Only in-frame clones appear in the TCRdb table, and some are missing; sequencing was by immunoSEQ multiplex PCR. The sample has roughly 1.5 million clones; approximately 98% are singletons. Sequenced input: naive CD4+ T cells sorted from blood. These receptors came from a man aged 30 to 39 in good health. The CDR3 runs from the conserved cysteine through the conserved F or W. A D gene is named only where the DNA matches it firmly. Clone sizes are given selectively: once, few, many, or a class where the clone is expanded.

v_call: TRBV5-1
j_call: TRBJ2-7
d_call: TRBD1
clone_size: NA
cdr3_aa: CASSLPDRGLPYEQYF
cdr3_nt: TGCGCCAGCAGTTTACCGGACAGGGGGCTCCCCTACGAGCAGTACTTC

v_call: TRBV6-5
j_call: TRBJ1-5
d_call: NA
clone_size: NA
cdr3_aa: CASSYSKGWEPQHF
cdr3_nt: TGTGCCAGCAGTTACTCTAAGGGATGGGAGCCCCAGCATTTT

v_call: TRBV5-4
j_call: TRBJ2-7
d_call: NA
clone_size: NA
cdr3_aa: CASSDNSFGEQYF
cdr3_nt: TGTGCCAGCAGCGATAACTCCTTTGGCGAGCAGTACTTC

v_call: TRBV9
j_call: TRBJ1-1
d_call: NA
clone_size: once
cdr3_aa: CASSVSSRKNTEAFF
cdr3_nt: TGTGCCAGCAGCGTTAGCTCGCGAAAGAACACTGAAGCTTTCTTT

v_call: TRBV14
j_call: TRBJ2-1
d_call: NA
clone_size: NA
cdr3_aa: CASSLIGTNEQFF
cdr3_nt: TGTGCCAGCAGCCTGATTGGGACGAATGAGCAGTTCTTC

v_call: TRBV5-4
j_call: TRBJ1-2
d_call: TRBD1
clone_size: NA
cdr3_aa: CASRGETGAGYTF
cdr3_nt: TGTGCCAGCAGGGGGGAGACAGGGGCTGGCTACACCTTC

v_call: TRBV4-2
j_call: TRBJ2-1
d_call: TRBD2
clone_size: once
cdr3_aa: CASSHSGRGGPFNEQFF
cdr3_nt: TGTGCCAGCAGCCATTCCGGGCGGGGGGGTCCGTTCAATGAGCAGTTCTTC

v_call: TRBV6-1
j_call: TRBJ1-5
d_call: NA
clone_size: NA
cdr3_aa: CAIGERRGNQPQHF
cdr3_nt: TGTGCCATAGGTGAGAGGCGGGGGAATCAGCCCCAGCATTTT

v_call: TRBV6-6
j_call: TRBJ1-2
d_call: TRBD1
clone_size: NA
cdr3_aa: CAVQKETGGFYGYTF
cdr3_nt: TGTGCCGTCCAAAAAGAGACAGGGGGCTTCTATGGCTACACCTTC

v_call: TRBV9
j_call: TRBJ2-1
d_call: TRBD2
clone_size: NA
cdr3_aa: CASSVAAGGAYNEQFF
cdr3_nt: TGTGCCAGCAGCGTAGCAGCGGGAGGGGCGTACAATGAGCAGTTCTTC

v_call: TRBV4-1
j_call: TRBJ2-7
d_call: NA
clone_size: NA
cdr3_aa: CASSRGAGYEQYF
cdr3_nt: TGCGCCAGCAGCCGAGGCGCGGGTTACGAGCAGTACTTC

v_call: TRBV4-3
j_call: TRBJ1-2
d_call: NA
clone_size: NA
cdr3_aa: CASSQNAVLLYGYTF
cdr3_nt: TGCGCCAGCAGCCAGAACGCCGTCCTCCTTTATGGCTACACCTTC

v_call: TRBV7-8
j_call: TRBJ2-7
d_call: NA
clone_size: NA
cdr3_aa: CASSPSGHFLIAYEQYF
cdr3_nt: TGTGCCAGCAGTCCCAGCGGCCACTTCTTGATAGCCTACGAGCAGTACTTC

v_call: TRBV15
j_call: TRBJ1-5
d_call: NA
clone_size: NA
cdr3_aa: CATISTDHSNQPQHF
cdr3_nt: TGTGCCACTATAAGTACAGACCATAGCAATCAGCCCCAGCATTTT

v_call: TRBV5-1
j_call: TRBJ2-2
d_call: NA
clone_size: NA
cdr3_aa: CASSPTESGELFF
cdr3_nt: TGCGCCAGCAGCCCAACCGAGTCCGGGGAGCTGTTTTTT

v_call: TRBV27
j_call: TRBJ2-1
d_call: NA
clone_size: NA
cdr3_aa: CASSLFGGIGGGNEQFF
cdr3_nt: TGTGCCAGCAGTTTATTCGGCGGGATTGGGGGCGGCAATGAGCAGTTCTTC

v_call: TRBV4-2
j_call: TRBJ2-3
d_call: TRBD2
clone_size: NA
cdr3_aa: CASSQLNQAGGPDTQYF
cdr3_nt: TGTGCCAGCAGCCAACTTAATCAAGCGGGAGGGCCGGATACGCAGTATTTT

v_call: TRBV15
j_call: TRBJ2-5
d_call: NA
clone_size: NA
cdr3_aa: CATSSPSPPSAGSQETQYF
cdr3_nt: TGTGCCACCAGCAGCCCCTCGCCCCCTAGCGCGGGTTCTCAAGAGACCCAGTACTTC

v_call: TRBV18
j_call: TRBJ1-4
d_call: NA
clone_size: NA
cdr3_aa: CASSLGQPATNEKLFF
cdr3_nt: TGTGCCAGCTCACTAGGACAGCCGGCAACTAATGAAAAACTGTTTTTT

v_call: TRBV9
j_call: TRBJ2-1
d_call: TRBD1
clone_size: NA
cdr3_aa: CASSGRDRGLRGDNEQFF
cdr3_nt: TGTGCCAGCAGCGGCCGGGACAGGGGGTTACGAGGGGACAATGAGCAGTTCTTC

v_call: TRBV7-2
j_call: TRBJ2-7
d_call: TRBD2
clone_size: NA
cdr3_aa: CASSLVGGDYEQYF
cdr3_nt: TGTGCCAGCAGCTTAGTCGGGGGGGACTACGAGCAGTACTTC

v_call: TRBV14
j_call: TRBJ2-3
d_call: NA
clone_size: NA
cdr3_aa: CASSQDSPTDTQYF
cdr3_nt: TGTGCCAGCAGCCAAGACTCCCCCACAGATACGCAGTATTTT

v_call: TRBV5-5
j_call: TRBJ1-2
d_call: NA
clone_size: NA
cdr3_aa: CASSLRMGNYGYTF
cdr3_nt: TGTGCCAGCAGCTTGCGCATGGGAAACTATGGCTACACCTTC

v_call: TRBV9
j_call: TRBJ1-2
d_call: NA
clone_size: NA
cdr3_aa: CASTGTAVSVWDGYTF
cdr3_nt: TGTGCCAGCACGGGGACGGCTGTCTCGGTCTGGGATGGCTACACCTTC

v_call: TRBV28
j_call: TRBJ2-3
d_call: NA
clone_size: once
cdr3_aa: CASSLGGFTDTQYF
cdr3_nt: TGTGCCAGCAGTTTAGGGGGGTTCACAGATACGCAGTATTTT

v_call: TRBV9
j_call: TRBJ2-1
d_call: TRBD2
clone_size: NA
cdr3_aa: CASSVGLAGFGSYNEQFF
cdr3_nt: TGTGCCAGCAGCGTCGGACTAGCGGGATTCGGCTCCTACAATGAGCAGTTCTTC

v_call: TRBV10-3
j_call: TRBJ1-1
d_call: TRBD1
clone_size: NA
cdr3_aa: CAISVGQSNTEAFF
cdr3_nt: TGTGCCATCAGTGTGGGACAGTCGAACACTGAAGCTTTCTTT

v_call: TRBV7-9
j_call: TRBJ2-5
d_call: TRBD2
clone_size: once
cdr3_aa: CASSASGNNQETQYF
cdr3_nt: TGTGCCAGCAGCGCTAGCGGGAATAACCAAGAGACCCAGTACTTC

v_call: TRBV7-9
j_call: TRBJ2-1
d_call: NA
clone_size: NA
cdr3_aa: CASSLRQGGYNEQFF
cdr3_nt: TGTGCCAGCAGCTTAAGGCAGGGGGGCTACAATGAGCAGTTCTTC

v_call: TRBV25-1
j_call: TRBJ2-5
d_call: NA
clone_size: NA
cdr3_aa: CASSEGRRAYQETQYF
cdr3_nt: TGTGCCAGCAGTGAAGGCAGAAGGGCGTACCAAGAGACCCAGTACTTC

v_call: TRBV7-7
j_call: TRBJ2-1
d_call: TRBD2
clone_size: NA
cdr3_aa: CASSLVPSGAYNEQFF
cdr3_nt: TGTGCTAGCAGCTTAGTCCCTAGCGGGGCTTACAATGAGCAGTTCTTC

v_call: TRBV5-5
j_call: TRBJ2-1
d_call: NA
clone_size: NA
cdr3_aa: CASSLVGGGREQFF
cdr3_nt: TGTGCCAGCAGCTTGGTAGGGGGAGGCCGCGAGCAGTTCTTC

v_call: TRBV4-2
j_call: TRBJ2-1
d_call: TRBD1
clone_size: NA
cdr3_aa: CASSPGTASYNEQFF
cdr3_nt: TGTGCCAGCAGCCCTGGGACAGCCTCCTACAATGAGCAGTTCTTC

v_call: TRBV9
j_call: TRBJ2-1
d_call: TRBD1
clone_size: NA
cdr3_aa: CASSVGTAPYEQFF
cdr3_nt: TGTGCCAGCAGCGTTGGGACAGCACCTTATGAGCAGTTCTTC

v_call: TRBV15
j_call: TRBJ2-2
d_call: NA
clone_size: NA
cdr3_aa: CATSRDPGELFF
cdr3_nt: TGTGCCACCAGCAGAGATCCCGGGGAGCTGTTTTTT

v_call: TRBV5-1
j_call: TRBJ2-3
d_call: TRBD2
clone_size: once
cdr3_aa: CASSLALAGLGDTQYF
cdr3_nt: TGCGCCAGCAGCTTGGCCCTAGCGGGATTGGGAGATACGCAGTATTTT

v_call: TRBV9
j_call: TRBJ2-7
d_call: NA
clone_size: once
cdr3_aa: CASSVGFGAREQYF
cdr3_nt: TGTGCCAGCAGCGTAGGGTTTGGGGCGCGGGAGCAGTACTTC

v_call: TRBV25-1
j_call: TRBJ1-5
d_call: NA
clone_size: NA
cdr3_aa: CASRQGLEQPQHF
cdr3_nt: TGTGCCAGCAGACAGGGTTTGGAGCAGCCCCAGCATTTT

v_call: TRBV7-6
j_call: TRBJ1-4
d_call: TRBD1
clone_size: NA
cdr3_aa: CASSLRDSEKLFF
cdr3_nt: TGTGCCAGCAGCTTGAGGGACAGTGAAAAACTGTTTTTT

v_call: TRBV29-1
j_call: TRBJ1-1
d_call: NA
clone_size: NA
cdr3_aa: CSGRNRVGTEAFF
cdr3_nt: TGCAGCGGACGAAACAGGGTAGGGACTGAAGCTTTCTTT

v_call: TRBV7-2
j_call: TRBJ2-1
d_call: TRBD2
clone_size: few
cdr3_aa: CASSASSGPQFF
cdr3_nt: TGTGCCAGCAGCGCATCTAGCGGGCCTCAGTTCTTC

v_call: TRBV9
j_call: TRBJ2-3
d_call: TRBD2
clone_size: NA
cdr3_aa: CASSESGLGMGTDTQYF
cdr3_nt: TGTGCCAGCAGCGAATCCGGACTAGGAATGGGCACAGATACGCAGTATTTT

v_call: TRBV7-6
j_call: TRBJ2-1
d_call: NA
clone_size: NA
cdr3_aa: CASSSARLAYSYNEQFF
cdr3_nt: TGTGCCAGCAGCTCGGCGAGGCTAGCGTACTCCTACAATGAGCAGTTCTTC

v_call: TRBV5-6
j_call: TRBJ2-7
d_call: NA
clone_size: NA
cdr3_aa: CAGNRGATYEQYF
cdr3_nt: TGTGCCGGCAACCGGGGAGCCACCTACGAGCAGTACTTC

v_call: TRBV7-2
j_call: TRBJ1-1
d_call: NA
clone_size: once
cdr3_aa: CASSLGMNTEAFF
cdr3_nt: TGTGCCAGCAGCTTGGGTATGAACACTGAAGCTTTCTTT

v_call: TRBV14
j_call: TRBJ2-3
d_call: TRBD2
clone_size: NA
cdr3_aa: CASSRREARRDTQYF
cdr3_nt: TGTGCCAGCAGCCGTCGGGAGGCCCGTAGAGATACGCAGTATTTT